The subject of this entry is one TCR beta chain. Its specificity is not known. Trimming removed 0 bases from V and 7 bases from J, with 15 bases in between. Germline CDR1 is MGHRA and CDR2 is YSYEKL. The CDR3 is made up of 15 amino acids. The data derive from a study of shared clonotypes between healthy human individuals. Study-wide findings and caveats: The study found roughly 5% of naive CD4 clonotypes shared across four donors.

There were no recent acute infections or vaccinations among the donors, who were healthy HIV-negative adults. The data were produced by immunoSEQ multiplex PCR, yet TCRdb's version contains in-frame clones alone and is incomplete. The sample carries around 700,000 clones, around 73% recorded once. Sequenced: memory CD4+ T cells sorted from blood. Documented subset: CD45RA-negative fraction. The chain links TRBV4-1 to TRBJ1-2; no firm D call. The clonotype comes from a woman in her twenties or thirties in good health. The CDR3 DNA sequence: TGCGCCAGCAGCCAAGAGGAGGTCGGGAGAGTTGGCTACACCTTC. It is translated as CASSQEEVGRVGYTF.